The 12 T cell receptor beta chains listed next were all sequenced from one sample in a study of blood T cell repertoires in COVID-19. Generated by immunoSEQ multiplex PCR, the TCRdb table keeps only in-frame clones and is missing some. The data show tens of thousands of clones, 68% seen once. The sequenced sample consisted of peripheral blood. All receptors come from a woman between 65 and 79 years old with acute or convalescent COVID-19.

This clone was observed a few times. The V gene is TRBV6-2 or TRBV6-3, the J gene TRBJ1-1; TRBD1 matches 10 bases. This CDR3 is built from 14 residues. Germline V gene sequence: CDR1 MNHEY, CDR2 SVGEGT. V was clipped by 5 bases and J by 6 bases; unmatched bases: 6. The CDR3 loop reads CASSKDRGRSEAFF. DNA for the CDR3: TGTGCCAGCAGTAAGGACAGGGGGAGGTCTGAAGCTTTCTTT.

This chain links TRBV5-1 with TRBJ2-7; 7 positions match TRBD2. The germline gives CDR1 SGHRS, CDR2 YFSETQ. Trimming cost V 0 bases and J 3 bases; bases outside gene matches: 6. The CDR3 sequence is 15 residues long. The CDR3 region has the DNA TGCGCCAGCAGCTTGGGGCCTAGCGGCAACTACGAGCAGTACTTC. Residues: CASSLGPSGNYEQYF.

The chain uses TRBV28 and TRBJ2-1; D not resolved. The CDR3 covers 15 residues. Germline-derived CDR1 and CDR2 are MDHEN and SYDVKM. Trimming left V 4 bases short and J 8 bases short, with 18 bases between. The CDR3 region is CASSSAGYPRYEQFF. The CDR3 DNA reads TGTGCCAGCAGTTCTGCTGGATACCCTAGGTATGAGCAGTTCTTC.

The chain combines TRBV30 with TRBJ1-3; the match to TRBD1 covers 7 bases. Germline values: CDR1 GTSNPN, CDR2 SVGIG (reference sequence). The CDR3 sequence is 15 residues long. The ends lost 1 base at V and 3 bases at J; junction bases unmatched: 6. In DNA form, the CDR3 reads TGTGCCTGGAGTGAAAACAGGGGTCTTGGAAACACCATATATTTT. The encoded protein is CAWSENRGLGNTIYF.

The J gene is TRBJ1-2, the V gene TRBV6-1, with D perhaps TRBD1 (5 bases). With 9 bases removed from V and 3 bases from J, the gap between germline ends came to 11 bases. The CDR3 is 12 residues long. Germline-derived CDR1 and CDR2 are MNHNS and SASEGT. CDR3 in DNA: TGTGCCAGTGTCCAGGGTGACTATGGCTACACCTTC. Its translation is CASVQGDYGYTF.

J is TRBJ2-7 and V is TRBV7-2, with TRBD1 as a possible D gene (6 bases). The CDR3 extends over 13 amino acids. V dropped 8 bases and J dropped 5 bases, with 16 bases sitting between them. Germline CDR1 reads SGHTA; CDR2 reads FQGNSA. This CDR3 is CASAQGPVNEQYF. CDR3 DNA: TGTGCCAGCGCCCAGGGGCCGGTTAACGAGCAGTACTTC.

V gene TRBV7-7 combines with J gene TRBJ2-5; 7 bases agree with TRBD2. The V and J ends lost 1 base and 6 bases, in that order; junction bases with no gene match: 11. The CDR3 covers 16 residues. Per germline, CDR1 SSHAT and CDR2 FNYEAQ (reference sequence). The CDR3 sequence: CASSLGASGEGKTQYF. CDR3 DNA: TGTGCCAGCAGCTTAGGGGCTAGCGGAGAGGGGAAGACCCAGTACTTC.

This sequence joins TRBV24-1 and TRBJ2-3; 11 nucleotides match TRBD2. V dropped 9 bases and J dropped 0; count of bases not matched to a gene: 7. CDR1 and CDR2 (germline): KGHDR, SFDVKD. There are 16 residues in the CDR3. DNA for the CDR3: TGTGCCACCTCCGTGACTAGCGGGGTAAGCACAGATACGCAGTATTTT. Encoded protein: CATSVTSGVSTDTQYF.

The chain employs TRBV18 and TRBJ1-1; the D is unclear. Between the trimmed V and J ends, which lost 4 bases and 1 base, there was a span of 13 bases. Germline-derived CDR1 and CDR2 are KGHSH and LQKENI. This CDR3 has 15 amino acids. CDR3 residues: CASSRGGSGNTEAFF. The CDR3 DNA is TGTGCCAGCTCACGCGGAGGCTCTGGGAACACTGAAGCTTTCTTT.

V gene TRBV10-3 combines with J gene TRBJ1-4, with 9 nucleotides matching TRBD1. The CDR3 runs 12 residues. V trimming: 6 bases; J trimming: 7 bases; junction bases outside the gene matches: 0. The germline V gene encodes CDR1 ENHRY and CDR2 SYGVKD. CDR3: CAIRDRGEKLFF. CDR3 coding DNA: TGTGCCATCAGGGACAGGGGTGAAAAACTGTTTTTT.

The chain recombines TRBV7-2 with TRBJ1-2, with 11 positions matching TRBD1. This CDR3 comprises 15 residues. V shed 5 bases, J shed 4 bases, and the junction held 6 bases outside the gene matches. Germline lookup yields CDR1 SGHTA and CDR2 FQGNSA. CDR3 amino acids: CASSARTGGAYGYTF. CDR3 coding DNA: TGTGCCAGCAGCGCCAGGACAGGGGGCGCCTATGGCTACACCTTC.

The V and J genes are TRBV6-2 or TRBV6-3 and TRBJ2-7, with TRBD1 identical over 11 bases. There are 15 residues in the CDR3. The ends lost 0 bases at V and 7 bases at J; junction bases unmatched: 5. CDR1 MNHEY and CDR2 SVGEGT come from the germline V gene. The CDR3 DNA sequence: TGTGCCAGCAGTTACTCCCGGGACAGGGGGAGGGAGCAGTACTTC. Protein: CASSYSRDRGREQYF.